The rows below give T cell receptor beta chains drawn from one sample of a study of post-analysis software for immune sequencing data. TCRdb fed the PCR reads into MiXCR, producing one record per CDR3 protein. Here the sample spans hundreds of thousands of distinct CDR3 sequences, around 60% being singletons. Sequenced sample: blood. The receptors here all came from a girl aged 2 to 10 with multiple sclerosis. Both conserved end residues are part of each CDR3. The D gene is left open where the match is weak. Clone size is given for some rows only: seen once, a few or many times, or a class if the clone is expanded.

>TRBJ2-1|TRBD1|TRBV20-1|-
CSAPTRDRGYREQFF
TGCAGTGCCCCTACCCGGGACAGGGGGTACAGGGAGCAGTTCTTC
>TRBJ1-2|-|TRBV3-1|-
CASSRDSVYGYTF
TGTGCCAGCAGCCGCGACAGCGTCTATGGCTACACCTTC
>TRBJ2-3|TRBD1|TRBV24-1|once
CATSEPGQGRTDTQYF
TGTGCCACCAGTGAACCGGGACAGGGGAGGACAGATACGCAGTATTTT
>TRBJ2-1|-|TRBV20-1|many
CSAHAGAGSYNEQFF
TGCAGTGCTCACGCGGGGGCGGGGTCCTACAATGAGCAGTTCTTC
>TRBJ1-2|-|TRBV6-6|-
CASRNSVEGIGGYGYTF
TGTGCCAGCAGAAATTCGGTGGAGGGAATCGGAGGCTATGGCTACACCTTC
>TRBJ1-5|-|TRBV5-1|-
CASSLHDGQPQHF
TGCGCCAGCAGCCTCCACGACGGTCAGCCCCAGCATTTT
>TRBJ2-7|-|TRBV28|-
CASSPAGWPYEQYF
TGTGCCAGCAGCCCGGCTGGGTGGCCCTACGAGCAGTACTTC
>TRBJ1-2|TRBD1|TRBV6-2/TRBV6-3|-
CASSYSMQGTEYGYTF
TGTGCCAGCAGTTACTCTATGCAGGGGACAGAATATGGCTACACCTTC
>TRBJ2-4|TRBD2|TRBV15|few
CATSRVTGGTNIQYF
TGTGCCACCAGCAGAGTCACGGGAGGTACAAACATCCAGTACTTC
>TRBJ2-3|-|TRBV29-1|-
CSVEGPEPTDTQYF
TGCAGCGTTGAAGGTCCCGAGCCCACAGATACGCAGTATTTT
>TRBJ2-1|-|TRBV14|-
CASSRNAGTGHNEQFF
TGTGCCAGCAGCCGAAACGCAGGGACCGGACACAATGAGCAGTTCTTC
>TRBJ1-2|TRBD1|TRBV7-2|-
CASSTDRGGYGYTF
TGTGCCAGCAGCACAGACAGGGGCGGCTATGGCTACACCTTC
>TRBJ2-2|-|TRBV20-1|-
CSARHGELFF
TGCAGTGCTAGACACGGGGAGCTGTTTTTT
>TRBJ2-5|TRBD2|TRBV12-3/TRBV12-4|-
CASSLYVGGEQYF
TGTGCCAGCAGTTTATATGTGGGGGGGGAGCAGTACTTC
>TRBJ1-1|-|TRBV10-3|-
CAISESRDVTEAFF
TGTGCCATCAGTGAGAGCAGGGATGTCACTGAAGCTTTCTTT
>TRBJ2-7|-|TRBV6-1|-
CASSIHEQYF
TGTGCCAGCAGTATCCACGAGCAGTACTTC
>TRBJ2-5|TRBD1|TRBV20-1|-
CSARHRGRETQYF
TGCAGTGCTAGGCACAGGGGGCGAGAGACCCAGTACTTC
>TRBJ1-2|-|TRBV5-1|-
CASRGGIYGYTF
TGCGCCAGCAGGGGGGGTATCTATGGCTACACCTTC
>TRBJ1-2|-|TRBV15|-
CATSRDPTQDYGYTF
TGTGCCACCAGCAGAGACCCCACACAGGACTATGGCTACACCTTC
>TRBJ2-2|-|TRBV6-5|-
CASSYSGLAFNTGELFF
TGTGCCAGCAGTTACTCGGGGCTAGCCTTTAACACCGGGGAGCTGTTTTTT
>TRBJ1-4|-|TRBV7-9|-
CASSLTADRRATNEKLFF
TGTGCCAGCAGCTTAACCGCTGACAGGCGTGCAACTAATGAAAAACTGTTTTTT
>TRBJ2-5|-|TRBV7-2|-
CASSYAIGRYQETQYF
TGTGCCAGCAGCTACGCCATAGGCCGGTACCAAGAGACCCAGTACTTC
>TRBJ2-1|-|TRBV21-1|-
CASSTDRVGSHNEQFF
TGTGCCAGCAGCACCGACAGGGTTGGGTCACACAATGAGCAGTTCTTC
>TRBJ2-3|-|TRBV20-1|-
CSTETSTDTQYF
TGCAGTACCGAAACTAGCACAGATACGCAGTATTTT
>TRBJ1-5|-|TRBV3-1|-
CASSQDDRINQPQHF
TGTGCCAGCAGCCAAGACGACAGGATCAATCAGCCCCAGCATTTT
>TRBJ2-5|TRBD2|TRBV20-1|-
CSAPGGLAEETQYF
TGCAGTGCCCCCGGCGGCCTAGCGGAAGAGACCCAGTACTTC
>TRBJ2-3|-|TRBV6-5|-
CASSDRWTTDTQYF
TGTGCCAGCAGTGACAGGTGGACGACAGATACGCAGTATTTT
>TRBJ1-4|-|TRBV15|-
CATSRHREGEKLFF
TGTGCCACCAGCAGACACAGGGAAGGCGAAAAACTGTTTTTT
>TRBJ2-5|-|TRBV7-6|few
CASSFTQEETQYF
TGTGCCAGCAGCTTCACCCAAGAGGAGACCCAGTACTTC
>TRBJ2-7|-|TRBV14|-
CASSQRLVGTYEQYF
TGTGCCAGCAGCCAGAGACTAGTGGGGACCTACGAGCAGTACTTC
>TRBJ1-5|-|TRBV20-1|-
CSAREDRLQPQHF
TGCAGTGCTAGAGAGGATAGGCTCCAGCCCCAGCATTTT
>TRBJ2-1|TRBD2|TRBV5-1|-
CASSPGAGGRGNEQFF
TGCGCCAGCAGCCCGGGGGCGGGAGGGCGAGGAAATGAGCAGTTCTTC
>TRBJ2-4|TRBD2|TRBV30|few
CASLAGKNIQYF
TGTGCCTCCCTAGCGGGCAAAAACATTCAGTACTTC
>TRBJ1-2|-|TRBV20-1|-
CSASKTDLYGYTF
TGCAGTGCTAGTAAGACAGACCTCTATGGCTACACCTTC
>TRBJ1-6|TRBD1|TRBV6-5|-
CASSYATGALHF
TGTGCCAGCAGTTACGCAACAGGGGCCCTCCACTTT
>TRBJ2-4|-|TRBV7-2|few
CASSLGGPPDIQYF
TGTGCCAGCAGCTTAGGCGGGCCCCCGGACATTCAGTACTTC
>TRBJ2-6|-|TRBV15|few
CATSSSRGQNSFSGANVLTF
TGTGCCACCAGCAGCTCAAGAGGACAGAACAGTTTCTCTGGGGCCAACGTCCTGACTTTC
>TRBJ2-7|-|TRBV5-1|once
CASSLRRGLSSYEQYF
TGCGCCAGCAGCTTGAGGCGGGGGCTGAGCTCCTACGAGCAGTACTTC
>TRBJ2-2|-|TRBV29-1|-
CSVGWTGELFF
TGCAGCGTTGGATGGACCGGGGAGCTGTTTTTT
>TRBJ2-3|-|TRBV5-1|-
CASSPSPQVLGTDTQYF
TGCGCCAGCAGTCCGAGCCCACAGGTCTTGGGCACAGATACGCAGTATTTT
>TRBJ1-2|-|TRBV7-8|-
CASSLSGVDYGYTF
TGTGCCAGCAGCTTAAGCGGGGTGGACTATGGCTACACCTTC
>TRBJ1-1|TRBD1|TRBV6-6|-
CASSFGQGTMNTEAFF
TGTGCCAGCAGTTTCGGACAGGGAACCATGAACACTGAAGCTTTCTTT
>TRBJ2-7|TRBD2|TRBV7-3|-
CASSLKAGDYEQYF
TGTGCCAGCAGCTTAAAGGCGGGGGACTACGAGCAGTACTTC
>TRBJ2-3|-|TRBV20-1|many
CSASHTDTQYF
TGCAGTGCTAGTCACACAGATACGCAGTATTTT
>TRBJ2-1|-|TRBV20-1|-
CSASGGGAGDSYNEQFF
TGCAGTGCTAGTGGAGGGGGAGCGGGTGACTCCTACAATGAGCAGTTCTTC
>TRBJ2-3|TRBD1|TRBV4-3|-
CASSQDGTGGADTQYF
TGCGCCAGCAGCCAAGACGGGACAGGGGGCGCCGATACGCAGTATTTT
>TRBJ2-1|-|TRBV5-1|many
CASSLDRYNEQFF
TGCGCCAGCAGCTTGGACAGGTACAATGAGCAGTTCTTC
>TRBJ1-2|-|TRBV24-1|-
CATSERSGGYTF
TGTGCCACCAGTGAGCGGTCGGGCGGCTACACCTTC
>TRBJ2-6|-|TRBV9|few
CASSVRPQAGILPGANVLTF
TGTGCCAGCAGCGTACGTCCCCAGGCTGGGATCCTCCCCGGGGCCAACGTCCTGACTTTC
>TRBJ1-1|-|TRBV7-9|-
CASSLLSGAGTEAFF
TGTGCCAGCAGCTTACTTTCAGGGGCGGGCACTGAAGCTTTCTTT
>TRBJ2-1|-|TRBV3-1|-
CASTGLNEQFF
TGTGCCAGTACAGGATTGAATGAGCAGTTCTTC